The rows below give T cell receptor beta chains drawn from one sample of a study of blood T cell repertoires in COVID-19. Sequencing used immunoSEQ multiplex PCR; TCRdb keeps in-frame clones, though not all of them. The sample lists approximately 190,000 clones, 80% to 85% seen once, with about 4.9% in the top ten. The sequenced material came from peripheral blood. The receptors were gathered from a woman aged 25 to 39 with acute or convalescent COVID-19. Each CDR3 is given with its conserved first and last residue. D genes are given only for firm matches. A clone size is listed for some rows: how often the clone was seen (once, few, many), or a class if it is expanded.

abundance: once
j_gene: TRBJ2-7
d_gene: TRBD1
v_gene: TRBV11-2
len: 15
CDR3nt: TGTGCCAGCAGCTTCGGGACAGGGAACCTCTACGAGCAGTACTTC
CDR3aa: CASSFGTGNLYEQYF

abundance: -
j_gene: TRBJ2-7
d_gene: -
v_gene: TRBV6-5
len: 11
CDR3nt: TGTGCCAGCCGATGGCACAGCGAGCAGTACTTC
CDR3aa: CASRWHSEQYF

abundance: -
j_gene: TRBJ1-4
d_gene: -
v_gene: TRBV4-3
len: 17
CDR3nt: TGCGCCAGCAGCCAACCGGGACGGGGGACGATCGGTGAAAAACTGTTTTTT
CDR3aa: CASSQPGRGTIGEKLFF

abundance: few
j_gene: TRBJ2-2
d_gene: -
v_gene: TRBV11-2
len: 16
CDR3nt: TGTGCCAGCAGCTTAATGGGGAGGCGGAACACCGGGGAGCTGTTTTTT
CDR3aa: CASSLMGRRNTGELFF

abundance: -
j_gene: TRBJ2-2
d_gene: -
v_gene: TRBV12-3/TRBV12-4
len: 13
CDR3nt: TGTGCCAGCAGCCAAGCGTGGACCGGGGAGCTGTTTTTT
CDR3aa: CASSQAWTGELFF

abundance: -
j_gene: TRBJ1-2
d_gene: -
v_gene: TRBV27
len: 14
CDR3nt: TGTGCCAGCAGAAACAGGGTTGAGGGATATGGCTACACCTTC
CDR3aa: CASRNRVEGYGYTF

abundance: -
j_gene: TRBJ1-2
d_gene: -
v_gene: TRBV6-1
len: 14
CDR3nt: TGTGCCAGCAGTGAATTCACAGGAGAAGGAGGCTACACCTTC
CDR3aa: CASSEFTGEGGYTF

abundance: once
j_gene: TRBJ2-2
d_gene: -
v_gene: TRBV27
len: 14
CDR3nt: TGTGCCAGCAGTTTTGGGACTCCCTCCGGGGAGCTGTTTTTT
CDR3aa: CASSFGTPSGELFF

abundance: few
j_gene: TRBJ1-1
d_gene: -
v_gene: TRBV29-1
len: 12
CDR3nt: TGCAGCGTTGTTATCGTGAACACTGAAGCTTTCTTT
CDR3aa: CSVVIVNTEAFF

abundance: -
j_gene: TRBJ1-6
d_gene: TRBD1
v_gene: TRBV10-3
len: 17
CDR3nt: TGTGCCATCAGTGAGGTTCAACAGGGGGCGCGAAATTCACCCCTCCACTTT
CDR3aa: CAISEVQQGARNSPLHF

abundance: -
j_gene: TRBJ1-2
d_gene: -
v_gene: TRBV4-3
len: 16
CDR3nt: TGCGCCAGCAGCCAAGCTGGTCTGAACTCCAACTATGGCTACACCTTC
CDR3aa: CASSQAGLNSNYGYTF

abundance: -
j_gene: TRBJ2-3
d_gene: TRBD2
v_gene: TRBV5-1
len: 17
CDR3nt: TGCGCCAGCAGCTTGGCCGGACTAGCGGGAGGGGCAGATACGCAGTATTTT
CDR3aa: CASSLAGLAGGADTQYF

abundance: -
j_gene: TRBJ2-2
d_gene: -
v_gene: TRBV28
len: 16
CDR3nt: TGTGCCAGCAGTTTACTATCGGACAGTCGAACCGGGGAGCTGTTTTTT
CDR3aa: CASSLLSDSRTGELFF

abundance: -
j_gene: TRBJ2-2
d_gene: TRBD2
v_gene: TRBV24-1
len: 14
CDR3nt: TGTGCCACCAGTCTAGCGGGAGTAACCGGGGAGCTGTTTTTT
CDR3aa: CATSLAGVTGELFF

abundance: -
j_gene: TRBJ1-1
d_gene: -
v_gene: TRBV5-1
len: 14
CDR3nt: TGCGCCAGCAGCTCCGACAGCTTGAACACTGAAGCTTTCTTT
CDR3aa: CASSSDSLNTEAFF

abundance: -
j_gene: TRBJ1-1
d_gene: -
v_gene: TRBV4-2
len: 16
CDR3nt: TGTGCCAGCAGCCAGGAGAGTCGGCCGGGGGGCACTGAAGCTTTCTTT
CDR3aa: CASSQESRPGGTEAFF

abundance: -
j_gene: TRBJ1-4
d_gene: -
v_gene: TRBV29-1
len: 12
CDR3nt: TGCAGCGTTCGGGGGTGGGATGAAAAACTGTTTTTT
CDR3aa: CSVRGWDEKLFF

abundance: once
j_gene: TRBJ2-7
d_gene: -
v_gene: TRBV11-1
len: 16
CDR3nt: TGTGCCAGCAGCTCGAGGGGGAGTTGGGGCTCCTACGAGCAGTACTTC
CDR3aa: CASSSRGSWGSYEQYF

abundance: few
j_gene: TRBJ1-2
d_gene: TRBD1
v_gene: TRBV4-2
len: 16
CDR3nt: TGTGCCAGCAGCCAAGAAGGGGGACAGATCTGGGGTGGCTACACCTTC
CDR3aa: CASSQEGGQIWGGYTF

abundance: -
j_gene: TRBJ1-2
d_gene: TRBD1
v_gene: TRBV29-1
len: 13
CDR3nt: TGCAGCGTCGGGACAGGGAATCTCTATGGCTACACCTTC
CDR3aa: CSVGTGNLYGYTF